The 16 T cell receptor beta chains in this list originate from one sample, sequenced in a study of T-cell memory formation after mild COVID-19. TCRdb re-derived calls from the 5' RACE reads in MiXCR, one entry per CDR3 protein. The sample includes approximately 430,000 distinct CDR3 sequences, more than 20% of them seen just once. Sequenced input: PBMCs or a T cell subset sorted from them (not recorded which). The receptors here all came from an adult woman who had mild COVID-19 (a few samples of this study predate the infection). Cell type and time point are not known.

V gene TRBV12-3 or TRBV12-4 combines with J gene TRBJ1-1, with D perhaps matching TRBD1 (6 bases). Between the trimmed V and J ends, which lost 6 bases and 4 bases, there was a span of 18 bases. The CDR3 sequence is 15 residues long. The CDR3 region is CASSLTGRDATEAFF. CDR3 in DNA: TGTGCCAGCAGCCTAACAGGGAGAGATGCCACTGAAGCTTTCTTT.

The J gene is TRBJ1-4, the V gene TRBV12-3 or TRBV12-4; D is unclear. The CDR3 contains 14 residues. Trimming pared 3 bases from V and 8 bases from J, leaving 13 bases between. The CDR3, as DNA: TGTGCCAGCAGTTTCGACCGACCCGGAGAAAAACTGTTTTTT. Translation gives CASSFDRPGEKLFF.

The CDR3 region is CASSLAFAGELFF. Here the CDR3 DNA reads TGTGCCAGCAGCTTGGCCTTTGCCGGGGAGCTGTTTTTT. This chain joins TRBV5-6 and TRBJ2-2; unclear D gene. V was clipped by 0 bases and J by 6 bases, with 6 bases between them. The germline gives CDR1 SGHDT, CDR2 YYEEEE. This CDR3 has 13 amino acids.

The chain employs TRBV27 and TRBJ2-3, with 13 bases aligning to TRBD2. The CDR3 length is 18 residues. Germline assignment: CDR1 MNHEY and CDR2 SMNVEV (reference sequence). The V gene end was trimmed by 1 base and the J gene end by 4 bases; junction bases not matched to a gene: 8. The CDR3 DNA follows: TGTGCCAGCAGTTTATGGCCCACTAGCGGGGGGGCCCCAGATACGCAGTATTTT. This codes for CASSLWPTSGGAPDTQYF.

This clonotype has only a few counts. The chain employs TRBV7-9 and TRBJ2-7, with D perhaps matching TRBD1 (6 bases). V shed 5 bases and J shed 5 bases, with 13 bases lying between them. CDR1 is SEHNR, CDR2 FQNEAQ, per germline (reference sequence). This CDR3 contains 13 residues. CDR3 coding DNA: TGTGCCAGCAGCAACAGGGCGATCGACGAGCAGTACTTC. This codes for CASSNRAIDEQYF.

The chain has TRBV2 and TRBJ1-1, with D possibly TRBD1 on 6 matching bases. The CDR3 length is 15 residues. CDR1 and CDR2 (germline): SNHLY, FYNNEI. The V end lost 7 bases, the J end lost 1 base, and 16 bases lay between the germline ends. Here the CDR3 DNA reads TGTGCCAGCATCCCGGCGGACAGTTGGAACACTGAAGCTTTCTTT. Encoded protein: CASIPADSWNTEAFF.

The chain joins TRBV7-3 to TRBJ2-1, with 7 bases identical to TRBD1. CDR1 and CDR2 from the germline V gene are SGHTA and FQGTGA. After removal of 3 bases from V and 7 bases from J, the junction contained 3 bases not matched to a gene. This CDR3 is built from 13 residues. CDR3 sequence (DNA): TGTGCCAGCAGCTTCACAGGGGTTAATGAGCAGTTCTTC. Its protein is CASSFTGVNEQFF.

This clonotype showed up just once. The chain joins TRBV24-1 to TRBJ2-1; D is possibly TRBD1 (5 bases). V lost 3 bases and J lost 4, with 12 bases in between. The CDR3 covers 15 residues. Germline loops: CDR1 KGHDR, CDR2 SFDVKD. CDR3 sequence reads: CATSDPTPGYNEQFF. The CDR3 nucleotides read TGTGCCACCAGTGATCCCACCCCAGGGTACAATGAGCAGTTCTTC.

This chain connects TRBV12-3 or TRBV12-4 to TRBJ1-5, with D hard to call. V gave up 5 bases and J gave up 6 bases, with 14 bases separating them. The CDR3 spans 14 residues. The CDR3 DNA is TGTGCCAGCAGTCTTCGCCGGCAAGGTCAGCCCCAGCATTTT. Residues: CASSLRRQGQPQHF.

The chain's CDR3 is CASSLAPLEQYF. The CDR3 nucleotides are TGTGCCAGCAGCTTAGCGCCCCTCGAGCAGTACTTC. The V and J genes are TRBV7-9 and TRBJ2-7, with no clear D. With 0 bases removed from V and 6 bases from J, the gap between germline ends came to 6 bases. CDR1 and CDR2 from the germline V gene are SEHNR and FQNEAQ (reference sequence). The CDR3 is 12 residues long.

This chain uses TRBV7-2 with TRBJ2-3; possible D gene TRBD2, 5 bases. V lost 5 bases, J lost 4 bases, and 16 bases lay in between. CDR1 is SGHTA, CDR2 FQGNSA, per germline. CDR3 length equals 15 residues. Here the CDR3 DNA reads TGTGCCAGCAGCCCCAGCGGACCTGGGGCAGATACGCAGTATTTT. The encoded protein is CASSPSGPGADTQYF.

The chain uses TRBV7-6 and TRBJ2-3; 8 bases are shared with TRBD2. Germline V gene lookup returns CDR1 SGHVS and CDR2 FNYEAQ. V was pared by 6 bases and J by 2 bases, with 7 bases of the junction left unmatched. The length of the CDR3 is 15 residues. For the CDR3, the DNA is TGTGCCAGCAGACCGACTAGCGCTATCACAGATACGCAGTATTTT. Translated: CASRPTSAITDTQYF.

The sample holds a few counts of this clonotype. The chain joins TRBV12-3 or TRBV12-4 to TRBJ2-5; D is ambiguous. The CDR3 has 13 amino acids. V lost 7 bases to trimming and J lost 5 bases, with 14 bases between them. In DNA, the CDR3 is TGTGCCAGCACCCTGGGCGCAGTTGAGACCCAGTACTTC. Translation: CASTLGAVETQYF.

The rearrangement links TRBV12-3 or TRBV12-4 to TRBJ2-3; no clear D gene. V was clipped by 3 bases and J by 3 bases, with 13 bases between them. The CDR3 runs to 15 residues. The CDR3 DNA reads TGTGCCAGCAGTTTGAGTTACAGTCTAACAGATACGCAGTATTTT. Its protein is CASSLSYSLTDTQYF.

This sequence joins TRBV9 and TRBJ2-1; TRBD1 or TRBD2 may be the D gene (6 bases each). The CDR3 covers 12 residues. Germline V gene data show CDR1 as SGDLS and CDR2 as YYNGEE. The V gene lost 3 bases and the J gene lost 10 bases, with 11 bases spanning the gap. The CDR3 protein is CASSARGDEQFF. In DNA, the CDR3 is TGTGCCAGCAGCGCAAGGGGGGACGAGCAGTTCTTC.

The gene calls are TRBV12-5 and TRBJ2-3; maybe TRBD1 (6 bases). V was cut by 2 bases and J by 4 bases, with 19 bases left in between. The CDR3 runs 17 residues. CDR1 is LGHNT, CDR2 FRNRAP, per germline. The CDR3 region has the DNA TGTGCTAGTGGTTTGTCTATCGGGACAATCCGACCAGATACGCAGTATTTT. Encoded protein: CASGLSIGTIRPDTQYF.